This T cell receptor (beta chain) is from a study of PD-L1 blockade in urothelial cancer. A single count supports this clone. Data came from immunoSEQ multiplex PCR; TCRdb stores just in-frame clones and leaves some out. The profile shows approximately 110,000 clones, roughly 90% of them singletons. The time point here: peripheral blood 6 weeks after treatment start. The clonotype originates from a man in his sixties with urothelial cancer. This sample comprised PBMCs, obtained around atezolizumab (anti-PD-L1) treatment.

CDR3 nucleotides: TGTGCCAGCAGTTACCGGGTGGGGGGTACTGAAGCTTTCTTT. It codes for CASSYRVGGTEAFF. The rearrangement joins TRBV6-6 to TRBJ1-1, with a tentative D call TRBD1 (5 bases). CDR3 length: 14 amino acids. With 2 bases removed from V and 5 bases from J, the gap between germline ends came to 12 bases. Germline V gene sequence: CDR1 MNHNY, CDR2 SVGAGI (reference sequence).